This TCR beta chain was obtained from a study of T cell clonality in common variable immunodeficiency. Study-wide points: Patient heterogeneity in the CVID cohort limited correlations between repertoire features and clinical complications. Common variable immunodeficiency TCR beta sequences reportedly had fewer deletions and N-nucleotide insertions. CVID subjects had higher TCRbeta clonality than healthy controls, most marked in about a third.

Sequencing input was equivalent genomic DNA from CVID and controls. Here immunoSEQ multiplex PCR was the method, and the copy in TCRdb shows in-frame clones only, minus some. This sample comprises approximately 42,000 clones, none seen once only. This clone appeared many times. Its antigen is undetermined. The sequenced sample consisted of peripheral blood mononuclear cells. The sequence was obtained from a person aged 18-70 years in good health.

CDR3 sequence reads: CAWSGGTPGVYEQYF. The sequenced CDR3 bases are TGTGCCTGGAGTGGGGGGACACCCGGAGTCTACGAG. The gene calls are TRBV30 and TRBJ2-7; D is possibly TRBD1 (6 bases). Sequencing ends 3 residues short of the CDR3 end; the germline J gene provides the rest. The CDR3 is 15 amino acids. Trimming stripped 1 base from V and 3 bases from J, with 16 bases between. Per germline, CDR1 GTSNPN and CDR2 SVGIG (reference sequence).